This T cell receptor (beta chain) was identified during a study of blood T cells in healthy people across ages. CDR1 is MGHRA, CDR2 YSYEKL, per germline. The CDR3 length is 16 residues. V shed 0 bases and J 11 bases; nucleotides not matched to a gene: 12. About this clonotype: The target antigen is unknown.

Findings and limits, study-wide: The study lacked donor CMV status, which possibly confounded expanded clonotype changes. Age advanced and TCR beta diversity per million T cells fell, roughly linearly.

A sample-barcoded 5' primer and a J-beta primer mix were used in a second PCR of about 7 to 12 cycles. Through a template-switch adaptor with 12 random nucleotides, each cDNA molecule received a tag. TCRdb redid the calling of the 5' RACE reads with MiXCR, one entry per CDR3 protein. The sample lists roughly 1,500,000 distinct CDR3 sequences, approximately 42% occurring once. The rearrangement links TRBV4-1 to TRBJ2-5; TRBD2 aligns across 10 bases. This sequence originates from a woman between 18 and 29 years old in good health. Source material: blood. The CDR3 sequence: CASSQEKAGGLFEQYF. The CDR3 region has the DNA TGCGCCAGCAGCCAAGAAAAAGCGGGGGGGCTGTTTGAGCAGTACTTC.